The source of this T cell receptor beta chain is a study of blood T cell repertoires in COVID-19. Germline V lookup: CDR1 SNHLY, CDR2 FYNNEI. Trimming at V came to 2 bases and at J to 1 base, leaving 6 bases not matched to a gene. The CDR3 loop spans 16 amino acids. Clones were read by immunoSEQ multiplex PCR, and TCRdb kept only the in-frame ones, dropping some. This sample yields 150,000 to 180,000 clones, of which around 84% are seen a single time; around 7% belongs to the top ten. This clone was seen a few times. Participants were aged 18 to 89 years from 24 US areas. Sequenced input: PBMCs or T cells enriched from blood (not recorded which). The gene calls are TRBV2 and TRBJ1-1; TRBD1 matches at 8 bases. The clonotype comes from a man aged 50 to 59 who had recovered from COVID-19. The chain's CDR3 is CASSELDRASNTEAFF. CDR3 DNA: TGTGCCAGCAGTGAACTGGACAGGGCCTCGAACACTGAAGCTTTCTTT.